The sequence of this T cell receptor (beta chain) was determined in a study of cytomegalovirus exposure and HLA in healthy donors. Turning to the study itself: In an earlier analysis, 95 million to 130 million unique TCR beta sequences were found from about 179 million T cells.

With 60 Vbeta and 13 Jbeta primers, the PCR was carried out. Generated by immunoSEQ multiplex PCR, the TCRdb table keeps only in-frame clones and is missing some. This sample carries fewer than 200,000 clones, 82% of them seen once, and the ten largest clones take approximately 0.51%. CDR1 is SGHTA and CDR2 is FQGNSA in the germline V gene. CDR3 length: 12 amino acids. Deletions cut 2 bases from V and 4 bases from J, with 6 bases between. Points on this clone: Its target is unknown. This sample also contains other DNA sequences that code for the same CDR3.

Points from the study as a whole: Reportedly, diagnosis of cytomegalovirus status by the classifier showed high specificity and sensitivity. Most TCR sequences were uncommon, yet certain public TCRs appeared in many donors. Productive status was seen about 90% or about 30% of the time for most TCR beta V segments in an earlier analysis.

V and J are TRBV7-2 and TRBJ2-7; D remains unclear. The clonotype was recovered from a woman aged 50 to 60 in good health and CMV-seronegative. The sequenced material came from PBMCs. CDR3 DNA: TGTGCCAGCAGCTTATCGTTTTACGAGCAGTACTTC. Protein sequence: CASSLSFYEQYF.